This T cell receptor beta chain was sequenced during a study of blood T cell repertoires in COVID-19. Overall study: The United States, Italy and Spain supplied acute and convalescent COVID-19 samples. T cells, B-cell-depleted T cells, or PBMCs provided the cDNA or gDNA that served as material.

The repertoire was sequenced with immunoSEQ multiplex PCR; TCRdb's copy has only in-frame clones and lacks some. This table holds about 270,000 clones, roughly nine tenths found once. Looked up from germline, CDR1 is SGHTA and CDR2 is FQGNSA. The CDR3 is 15 residues long. With 2 bases removed from V and 2 bases from J, the gap between germline ends came to 7 bases. The sequencing sample was made of peripheral blood. This chain joins TRBV7-2 and TRBJ2-6; a possible D gene is TRBD1 (6 bases). This TCR was sampled from a middle-aged man with active or convalescent COVID-19. The DNA for the CDR3 is TGTGCCAGCAGCTTATCAGGGGCTGGGGCCAACGTCCTGACTTTC. This encodes CASSLSGAGANVLTF.